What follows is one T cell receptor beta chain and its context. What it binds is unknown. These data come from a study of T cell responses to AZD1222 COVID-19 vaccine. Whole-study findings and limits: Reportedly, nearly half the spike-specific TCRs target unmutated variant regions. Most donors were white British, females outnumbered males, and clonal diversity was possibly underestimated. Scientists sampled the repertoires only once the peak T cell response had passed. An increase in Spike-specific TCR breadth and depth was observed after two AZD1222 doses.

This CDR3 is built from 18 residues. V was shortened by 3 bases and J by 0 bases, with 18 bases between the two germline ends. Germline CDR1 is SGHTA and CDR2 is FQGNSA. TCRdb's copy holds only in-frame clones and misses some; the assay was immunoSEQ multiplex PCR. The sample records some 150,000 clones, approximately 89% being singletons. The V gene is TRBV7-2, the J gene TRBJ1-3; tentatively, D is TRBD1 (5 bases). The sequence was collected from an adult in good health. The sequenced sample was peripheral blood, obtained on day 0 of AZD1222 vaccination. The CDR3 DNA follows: TGTGCCAGCAGCTTTGGGGGGAGCGCACCCTCCTCTGGAAACACCATATATTTT. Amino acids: CASSFGGSAPSSGNTIYF.